The 20 T cell receptor beta chains below all came from one sample that was sequenced in a study of blood T cell repertoires in COVID-19. Profiling relied on immunoSEQ multiplex PCR, and the TCRdb table lists in-frame clones only, not all of them. The table includes approximately 170,000 clones, around 85% detected once. The sequencing input was peripheral blood. Receptor source: a man aged 45-65 years with active or convalescent COVID-19.

This chain uses TRBV20-1 with TRBJ2-1; D perhaps matches TRBD2 (6 bases). The V and J ends lost 3 bases and 1 base respectively, with 13 bases between them. The germline gives CDR1 DFQATT, CDR2 SNEGSKA (reference sequence). The CDR3 loop spans 15 amino acids. CDR3 bases: TGCAGTGCTAGTAAGCACGGGAGTTCCTACAATGAGCAGTTCTTC. Protein sequence: CSASKHGSSYNEQFF.

The rearrangement uses TRBV7-2 and TRBJ2-3; the D gene is possibly TRBD1 (5 bases). Germline CDR1 is SGHTA and CDR2 is FQGNSA. Trimming took off 5 bases at V and 0 bases at J, with 12 bases between the two ends. The CDR3 has 15 residues. CDR3 loop: CASSPRDGSTDTQYF. The CDR3 coding sequence is TGTGCCAGCAGCCCCAGGGATGGGAGCACAGATACGCAGTATTTT. Full variable domain (remainder filled in from reference TRBV7-2 and TRBJ2-3): GAGVSQSPSNKVTEKGKDVELRCDPISGHTALYWYRQSLGQGLEFLIYFQGNSAPDKSGLPSDRFSAERTGGSVSTLTIQRTQQEDSAVYLCASSPRDGSTDTQYFGPGTRLTVL.

The rearrangement links TRBV2 to TRBJ2-7; tentatively, D is TRBD2 (6 bases). Trimming cost V 6 bases and J 1 base, with 13 bases left between them. The CDR3 is 14 amino acids. Germline lookup yields CDR1 SNHLY and CDR2 FYNNEI. The CDR3 coding sequence is TGTGCCAGCAGCCGCGGGACCCTTTCCTACGAGCAGTACTTC. Translation gives CASSRGTLSYEQYF.

This clone has only one observation. The chain carries TRBV7-2 and TRBJ1-5; perhaps TRBD1 as D (5 bases). Trimming pared 1 base from V and 6 bases from J, leaving 16 bases between. CDR1 is SGHTA and CDR2 is FQGNSA in the germline V gene. This CDR3 has 16 residues. CDR3 loop: CASSLGFTGPSQPQHF. CDR3 nucleotide sequence: TGTGCCAGCAGCTTAGGGTTTACAGGCCCAAGTCAGCCCCAGCATTTT.

The gene calls are TRBV6-5 and TRBJ1-5; the D gene is possibly TRBD1 (5 bases). This CDR3 spans 15 amino acids. The V and J ends lost 6 bases and 2 bases respectively, with 14 bases between them. The germline V gene encodes CDR1 MNHEY and CDR2 SVGAGI. The CDR3 sequence is CASRQGVAGNQPQHF. The CDR3 coding sequence is TGTGCCAGCAGGCAGGGTGTAGCGGGCAATCAGCCCCAGCATTTT.

This clone came up a few times. The V call is TRBV3-1 (or the pseudogene TRBV3-2), the J call TRBJ1-6; D gene unclear. Germline CDR1 is LGHDT and CDR2 is YNNKEL (reference sequence). The CDR3 has 12 amino acids. Trimming took 6 bases from V and 4 from J, leaving 4 bases between them. The CDR3 reads CASRQYNSPLHF. Written as DNA, the CDR3 is TGTGCCAGCAGACAGTATAATTCACCCCTCCACTTT.

This rearrangement joins TRBV19 to TRBJ1-5; 7 bases match TRBD1. Germline assignment: CDR1 LNHDA and CDR2 SQIVND (reference sequence). The junction had 8 bases not matched to a gene; V was cut back by 5 bases and J by 4 bases. This CDR3 is 15 amino acids long. The CDR3 sequence: CASSGTVLGNQPQHF. The DNA for the CDR3 is TGTGCCAGTAGTGGGACAGTTCTCGGGAATCAGCCCCAGCATTTT.

The CDR3 bases are TGTGCCACCACCACCGGGACAGGGCTTACCAATGAGCAGTTCTTC. It translates to CATTTGTGLTNEQFF. J is TRBJ2-1 and V is TRBV24-1; TRBD1 matches at 9 bases. V was clipped by 8 bases and J by 6 bases; unmatched bases: 10. The CDR3 consists of 15 residues. From germline, CDR1 is KGHDR and CDR2 SFDVKD.

The chain is built from TRBV4-2 and TRBJ2-5; 7 bases align to TRBD2. The germline gives CDR1 LGHNA, CDR2 YNFKEQ. With 1 base clipped from V and 5 bases from J, the junction kept 10 bases outside the gene matches. CDR3 length: 16 amino acids. The CDR3 DNA reads TGTGCCAGCAGCCAAGGGATTCCTGGGGGGGTTGAGACCCAGTACTTC. Its translation: CASSQGIPGGVETQYF.

The chain has TRBV2 and TRBJ1-4; maybe TRBD1 (5 bases). There are 15 residues in the CDR3. Germline V gene data show CDR1 as SNHLY and CDR2 as FYNNEI. V was shortened by 4 bases and J by 0 bases, with 9 bases between the two germline ends. CDR3 sequence reads: CASSATGATNEKLFF. The CDR3 DNA follows: TGTGCCAGCAGTGCAACAGGTGCAACTAATGAAAAACTGTTTTTT.

This clone has a single count. At the DNA level, this CDR3 is encoded by other sequences in the same sample as well. CDR3 nucleotide sequence: TGTGCCAGCAGCGTAGCAGGGGGGCAAGAGACCCAGTACTTC. Its protein is CASSVAGGQETQYF. J is TRBJ2-5 and V is TRBV9; D may be TRBD1 (7 bases). V was cut by 0 bases and J by 2 bases, with 8 bases left in between. The CDR3 sequence is 14 residues long. The V gene's germline CDR1 is SGDLS and CDR2 YYNGEE.

The chain links TRBV6-5 to TRBJ2-1; D call uncertain. Trimming removed 0 bases at V and 1 base at J, with 7 bases between. Per germline, CDR1 MNHEY and CDR2 SVGAGI. CDR3 length equals 15 residues. Here the CDR3 reads CASSYSAFSYNEQFF. In DNA, the CDR3 is TGTGCCAGCAGTTACTCGGCATTTTCCTACAATGAGCAGTTCTTC.

The chain employs TRBV7-3 and TRBJ2-2; 9 positions match TRBD2. Germline lookup yields CDR1 SGHTA and CDR2 FQGTGA. With V trimmed by 2 bases and J by 3 bases, 7 bases remained unmatched. CDR3 length equals 17 residues. The chain's CDR3 is CASSLASSGGYTGELFF. CDR3 sequence (DNA): TGTGCCAGCAGCTTAGCTAGTAGCGGGGGTTACACCGGGGAGCTGTTTTTT.

The chain links TRBV19 to TRBJ1-1, with TRBD1 matching 10 bases. With V trimmed by 6 bases and J by 3 bases, 4 bases remained unmatched. CDR3 length: 14 residues. Germline assignment: CDR1 LNHDA and CDR2 SQIVND (reference sequence). The chain's CDR3 is CASSRDRGYTEAFF. Here the CDR3 DNA reads TGTGCCAGTAGCAGGGACAGGGGATACACTGAAGCTTTCTTT.

CDR3 in amino acids: CASSEGQGIDEQYF. In DNA, the CDR3 is TGTGCCAGCAGTGAAGGGCAGGGAATCGACGAGCAGTACTTC. The chain carries TRBV6-1 and TRBJ2-7; weak D call: TRBD1 (5 bases). The CDR3 spans 14 residues. From germline, CDR1 is MNHNS and CDR2 SASEGT. V gave up 1 base and J gave up 5 bases, with 12 bases separating them.

The chain is built from TRBV6-1 and TRBJ2-4, with 7 nucleotides matching TRBD1. From germline, CDR1 is MNHNS and CDR2 SASEGT. The CDR3 contains 17 residues. J gave up 7 bases and V 3 bases, and 15 bases lay outside the gene matches. The CDR3 region is CASSEEDRVGSRNIQYF. The CDR3 DNA follows: TGTGCCAGCAGTGAGGAAGACAGGGTCGGATCCAGGAACATTCAGTACTTC.

V usage is TRBV6-5 and J usage is TRBJ1-2; D is unclear. Germline loops: CDR1 MNHEY, CDR2 SVGAGI. The CDR3 is 11 amino acids. The V end was cut by 6 bases, the J end by 2 bases, with 4 bases between. CDR3 nucleotides: TGTGCCAGCAGCTTAAACTATGGCTACACCTTC. This gives the protein CASSLNYGYTF.

V gene TRBV24-1 combines with J gene TRBJ1-3, with 11 nucleotides matching TRBD1. V shed 2 bases, J shed 2 bases, and the junction held 4 bases outside the gene matches. The length of the CDR3 is 17 residues. CDR1 KGHDR and CDR2 SFDVKD come from the germline V gene. The CDR3 DNA reads as TGTGCCACCAGTGATTCGCCGGGACAGGGGGCTGGAAACACCATATATTTT. Protein: CATSDSPGQGAGNTIYF.

The chain combines TRBV21-1 with TRBJ2-4; TRBD2 is the table's D call, not checked against the DNA. TRBV21-1 is listed as a pseudogene. CDR3 length: 21 residues. Written as DNA, the CDR3 is TGTGCCAGCAGCTCCCCCGGAGGGCTAGCGGGAGATATCCGAGCCAAAAACATTCAGTACTTC. Protein sequence: CASSSPGGLAGDIRAKNIQYF.

This clone has just a few counts. This sample also contains other DNA sequences that code for the same CDR3. The chain employs TRBV4-3 and TRBJ1-6; perhaps TRBD1 as D (6 bases). Germline V gene lookup returns CDR1 LGHNA and CDR2 YSLEER. This CDR3 has 17 residues. Between the trimmed V and J ends, which lost 0 bases and 3 bases, there was a span of 12 bases. The CDR3 reads CASSQEKTRGYNSPLHF. CDR3 sequence (DNA): TGCGCCAGCAGCCAAGAAAAGACCAGGGGCTATAATTCACCCCTCCACTTT.